A single sample gave rise to the 11 T cell receptor beta chains below, sequenced in a study of identical twins. TCRdb re-called the 5' RACE reads through MiXCR, storing one row per CDR3 protein. This sample has 1,800,000 or so distinct CDR3 sequences, with around a third found just once. The sample consisted of cord blood. The receptor set was obtained from a newborn girl in good health.

The J gene is TRBJ2-7, the V gene TRBV20-1; perhaps TRBD2 as D (5 bases). Germline CDR1 DFQATT, CDR2 SNEGSKA (reference sequence). Trimming took off 0 bases at V and 2 bases at J, with 14 bases between the two ends. The CDR3 is 15 amino acids. The CDR3 nucleotides read TGCAGTGCTAGAGATTACTTGGCGGGTGCCTACGAGCAGTACTTC. Its protein is CSARDYLAGAYEQYF.

The rearrangement joins TRBV7-2 to TRBJ1-6; possible D gene TRBD1, 6 bases. The CDR3 runs to 17 residues. CDR1 is SGHTA and CDR2 is FQGNSA in the germline V gene. V was shortened by 1 base and J by 6 bases, with 16 bases between the two germline ends. The CDR3 DNA is TGTGCCAGCAGCTTAGTCGGGGGGGCGCGGGTTAATTCACCCCTCCACTTT. It codes for CASSLVGGARVNSPLHF.

This chain joins TRBV11-2 and TRBJ1-4, with TRBD1 matching 11 bases. The germline CDR1 and CDR2 sequences are SGHAT and FQNNGV. The CDR3 covers 17 residues. The J segment lost 4 bases and the V segment lost 2 bases, leaving 6 bases of the junction unmatched. The CDR3: CASSLRTGGFFNEKLFF. CDR3 DNA sequence: TGTGCCAGCAGCTTAAGGACAGGGGGCTTCTTTAATGAAAAACTGTTTTTT.

This clonotype was recorded many times. The chain couples TRBV4-2 to TRBJ2-7, with 7 bases that match TRBD2. This CDR3 contains 16 residues. V was clipped by 1 base and J by 3 bases; unmatched bases: 9. Germline values: CDR1 LGHNA, CDR2 YNFKEQ. CDR3 amino acids: CASSQARTRQSYEQYF. CDR3 bases: TGTGCCAGCAGCCAAGCCCGGACTAGACAGAGCTACGAGCAGTACTTC.

This clonotype occurred a few times. Here the CDR3 reads CASSETTAPYSNQPQHF. CDR3 bases: TGTGCCAGCAGTGAGACGACAGCCCCATATAGCAATCAGCCCCAGCATTTT. J is TRBJ1-5 and V is TRBV6-1; the D gene is possibly TRBD1 (5 bases). The CDR3 contains 17 residues. V shed 3 bases and J shed 0 bases, with 15 bases lying between them. The V gene's germline CDR1 is MNHNS and CDR2 SASEGT.

This clonotype was seen more than once but under ten times. The CDR3 reads CATSRAGYATDTQYF. DNA of the CDR3: TGTGCCACCAGCAGAGCCGGCTACGCCACAGATACGCAGTATTTT. This sequence joins TRBV15 and TRBJ2-3; no definite D call. Germline loops: CDR1 LNHNV, CDR2 YYDKDF (reference sequence). The CDR3 runs to 15 residues. Trimming shortened V by 1 base and J by 2 bases, and 10 bases separated the two germline ends.

The CDR3 protein is CSASNLAGGGNEQFF. CDR3 nucleotides: TGCAGTGCTAGTAATTTAGCAGGGGGCGGGAATGAGCAGTTCTTC. The chain employs TRBV20-1 and TRBJ2-1; TRBD1 matches 8 bases. The CDR3 is made up of 15 amino acids. Germline loops: CDR1 DFQATT, CDR2 SNEGSKA (reference sequence). Unmatched junction bases numbered 11, after V lost 3 bases and J lost 7 bases.

This clonotype was observed a few times. The genes are TRBV6-7 and TRBJ2-7; D is unresolved. TRBV6-7 is given ORF status, its function remaining uncertain. Trimming left V 7 bases short and J 3 bases short, with 16 bases between. CDR3 length: 14 residues. The CDR3 DNA follows: TGTGCCAGCAAGTGTGCGGCCGGCGACTACGAGCAGTACTTC. The encoded protein is CASKCAAGDYEQYF.

The genes are TRBV6-5 and TRBJ2-5; TRBD2 is a possible D gene (5 bases). CDR3 length equals 14 residues. The germline V gene has CDR1 MNHEY and CDR2 SVGAGI. Trimming removed 1 base at V and 2 bases at J, with 8 bases between. The CDR3 coding sequence is TGTGCCAGCAGTTACTGGGAGCGGCAAGAGACCCAGTACTTC. Protein: CASSYWERQETQYF.

The rearrangement joins TRBV4-1 to TRBJ2-4; D possibly corresponds to TRBD2 (6 bases). Germline CDR1 and CDR2: MGHRA and YSYEKL. The CDR3 loop spans 15 amino acids. V lost 1 base and J 3 bases, leaving 10 bases between the germline ends. As DNA, the CDR3 is TGCGCCAGCAGCCAAGGACTAGTAGGCAAAAACATTCAGTACTTC. Translating gives CASSQGLVGKNIQYF.

For this clonotype: With a much larger clone just one base away, this may be a read error. The chain uses TRBV7-9 and TRBJ2-1, with D uncertain. The V end was cut by 5 bases, the J end by 4 bases, with 6 bases between. The CDR3 runs 12 residues. The germline CDR1 and CDR2 sequences are SEHNR and FQNEAQ (reference sequence). CDR3 DNA: TGTGCCAGCAGCCACGAGTACAATGAGCAGTTCTTC. It codes for CASSHEYNEQFF.